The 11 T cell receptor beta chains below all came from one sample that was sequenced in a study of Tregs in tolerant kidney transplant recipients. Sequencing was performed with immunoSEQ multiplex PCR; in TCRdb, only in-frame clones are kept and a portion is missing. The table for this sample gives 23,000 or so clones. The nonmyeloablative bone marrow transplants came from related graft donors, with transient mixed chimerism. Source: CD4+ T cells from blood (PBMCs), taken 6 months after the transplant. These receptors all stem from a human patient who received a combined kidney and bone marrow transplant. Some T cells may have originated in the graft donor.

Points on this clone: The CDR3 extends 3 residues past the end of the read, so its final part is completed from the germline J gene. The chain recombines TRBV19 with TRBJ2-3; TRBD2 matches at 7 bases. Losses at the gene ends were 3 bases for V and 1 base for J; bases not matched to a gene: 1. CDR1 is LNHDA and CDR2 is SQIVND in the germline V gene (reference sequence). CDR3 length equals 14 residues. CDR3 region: CASSIGLGTDTQYF. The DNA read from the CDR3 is TGTGCCAGTAGTATCGGACTAGGCACAGATACG.

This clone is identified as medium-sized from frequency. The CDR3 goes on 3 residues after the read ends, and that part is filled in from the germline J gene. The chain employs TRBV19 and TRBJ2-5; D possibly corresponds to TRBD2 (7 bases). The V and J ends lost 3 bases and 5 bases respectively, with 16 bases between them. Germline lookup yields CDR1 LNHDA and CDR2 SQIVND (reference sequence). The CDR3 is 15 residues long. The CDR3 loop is CASSILGGRGETQYF. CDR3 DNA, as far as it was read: TGTGCCAGTAGTATCCTCGGGGGGCGCGGGGAGACC. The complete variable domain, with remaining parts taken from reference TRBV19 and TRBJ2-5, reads DGGITQSPKYLFRKEGQNVTLSCEQNLNHDAMYWYRQDPGQGLRLIYYSQIVNDFQKGDIAEGYSVSREKKESFPLTVTSAQKNPTAFYLCASSILGGRGETQYFGPGTRLLVL.

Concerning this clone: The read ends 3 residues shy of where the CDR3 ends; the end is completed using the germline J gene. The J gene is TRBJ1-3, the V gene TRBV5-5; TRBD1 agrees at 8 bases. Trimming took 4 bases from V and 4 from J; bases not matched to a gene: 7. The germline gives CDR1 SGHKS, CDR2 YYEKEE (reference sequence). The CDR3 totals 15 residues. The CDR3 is CASSQSGGAGNTIYF. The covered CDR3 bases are TGTGCCAGCAGCCAGTCAGGGGGCGCGGGAAACACC.

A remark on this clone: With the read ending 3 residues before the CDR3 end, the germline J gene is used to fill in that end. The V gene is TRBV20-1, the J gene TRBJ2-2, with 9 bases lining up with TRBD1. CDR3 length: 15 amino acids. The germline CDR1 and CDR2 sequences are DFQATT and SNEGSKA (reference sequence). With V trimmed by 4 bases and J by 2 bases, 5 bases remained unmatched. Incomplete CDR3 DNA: TGCAGTGCTACGCAACAGGGGGCCAACACCGGGGAG. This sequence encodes CSATQQGANTGE. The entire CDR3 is CSATQQGANTGELFF.

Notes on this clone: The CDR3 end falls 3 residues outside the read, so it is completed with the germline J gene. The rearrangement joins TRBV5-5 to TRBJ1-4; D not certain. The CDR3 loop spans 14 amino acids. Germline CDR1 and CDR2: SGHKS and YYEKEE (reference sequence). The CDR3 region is CASSFPPASRELFF. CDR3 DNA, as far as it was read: TGTGCCAGCAGCTTCCCCCCCGCCAGCCGGGAA.

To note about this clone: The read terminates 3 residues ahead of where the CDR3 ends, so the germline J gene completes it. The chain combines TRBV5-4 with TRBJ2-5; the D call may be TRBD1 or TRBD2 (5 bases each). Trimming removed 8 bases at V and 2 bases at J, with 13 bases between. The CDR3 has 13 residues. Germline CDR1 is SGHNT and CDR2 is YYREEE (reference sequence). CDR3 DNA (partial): TGTGCCAGTAGCGAAACAGGACAAGAGACC. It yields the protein CASSETGQET. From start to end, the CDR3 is CASSETGQETQYF.

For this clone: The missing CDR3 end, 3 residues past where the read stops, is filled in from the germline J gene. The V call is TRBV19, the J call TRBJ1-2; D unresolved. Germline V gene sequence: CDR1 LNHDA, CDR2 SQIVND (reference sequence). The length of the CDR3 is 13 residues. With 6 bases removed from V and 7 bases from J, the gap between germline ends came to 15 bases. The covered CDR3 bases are TGTGCCAGTAGCCATCGGGTCGAGGTTGGC. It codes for CASSHRVEVG. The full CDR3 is CASSHRVEVGYTF. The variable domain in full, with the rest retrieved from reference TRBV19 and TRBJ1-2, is DGGITQSPKYLFRKEGQNVTLSCEQNLNHDAMYWYRQDPGQGLRLIYYSQIVNDFQKGDIAEGYSVSREKKESFPLTVTSAQKNPTAFYLCASSHRVEVGYTFGSGTRLTVV.

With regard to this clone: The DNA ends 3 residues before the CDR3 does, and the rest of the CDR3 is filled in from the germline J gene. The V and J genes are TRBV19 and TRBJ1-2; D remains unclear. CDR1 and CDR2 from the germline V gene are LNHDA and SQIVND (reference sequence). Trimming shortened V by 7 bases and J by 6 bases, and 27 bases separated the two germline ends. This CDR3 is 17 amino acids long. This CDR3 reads CASTKHRSEADRDGYTF. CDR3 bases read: TGTGCCAGTACCAAACATCGGTCGGAGGCGGATCGGGATGGC.

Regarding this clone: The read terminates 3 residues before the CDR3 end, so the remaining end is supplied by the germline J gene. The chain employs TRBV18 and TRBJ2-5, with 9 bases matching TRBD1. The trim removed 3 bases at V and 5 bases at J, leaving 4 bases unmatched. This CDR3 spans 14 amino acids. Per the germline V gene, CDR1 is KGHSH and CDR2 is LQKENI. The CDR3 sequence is CASSPRTGVETQYF. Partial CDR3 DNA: TGTGCCAGCTCACCCAGGACAGGGGTGGAGACC.

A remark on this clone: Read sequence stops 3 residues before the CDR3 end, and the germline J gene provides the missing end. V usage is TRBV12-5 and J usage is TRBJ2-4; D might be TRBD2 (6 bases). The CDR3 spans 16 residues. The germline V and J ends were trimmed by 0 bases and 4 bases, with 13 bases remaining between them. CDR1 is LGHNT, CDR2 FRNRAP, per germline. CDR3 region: CASGLVLRRVKNIQYF. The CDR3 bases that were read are TGTGCTAGTGGTTTGGTTCTTCGGAGGGTAAAAAACATT.

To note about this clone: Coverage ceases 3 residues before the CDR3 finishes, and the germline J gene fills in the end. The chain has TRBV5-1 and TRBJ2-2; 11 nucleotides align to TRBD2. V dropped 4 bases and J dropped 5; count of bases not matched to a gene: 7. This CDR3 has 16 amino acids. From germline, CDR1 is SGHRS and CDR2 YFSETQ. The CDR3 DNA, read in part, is TGCGCCAGCAGCCATGTAGCGGGAGGGATGACCGGGGAG. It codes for CASSHVAGGMTGE. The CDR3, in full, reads CASSHVAGGMTGELFF.